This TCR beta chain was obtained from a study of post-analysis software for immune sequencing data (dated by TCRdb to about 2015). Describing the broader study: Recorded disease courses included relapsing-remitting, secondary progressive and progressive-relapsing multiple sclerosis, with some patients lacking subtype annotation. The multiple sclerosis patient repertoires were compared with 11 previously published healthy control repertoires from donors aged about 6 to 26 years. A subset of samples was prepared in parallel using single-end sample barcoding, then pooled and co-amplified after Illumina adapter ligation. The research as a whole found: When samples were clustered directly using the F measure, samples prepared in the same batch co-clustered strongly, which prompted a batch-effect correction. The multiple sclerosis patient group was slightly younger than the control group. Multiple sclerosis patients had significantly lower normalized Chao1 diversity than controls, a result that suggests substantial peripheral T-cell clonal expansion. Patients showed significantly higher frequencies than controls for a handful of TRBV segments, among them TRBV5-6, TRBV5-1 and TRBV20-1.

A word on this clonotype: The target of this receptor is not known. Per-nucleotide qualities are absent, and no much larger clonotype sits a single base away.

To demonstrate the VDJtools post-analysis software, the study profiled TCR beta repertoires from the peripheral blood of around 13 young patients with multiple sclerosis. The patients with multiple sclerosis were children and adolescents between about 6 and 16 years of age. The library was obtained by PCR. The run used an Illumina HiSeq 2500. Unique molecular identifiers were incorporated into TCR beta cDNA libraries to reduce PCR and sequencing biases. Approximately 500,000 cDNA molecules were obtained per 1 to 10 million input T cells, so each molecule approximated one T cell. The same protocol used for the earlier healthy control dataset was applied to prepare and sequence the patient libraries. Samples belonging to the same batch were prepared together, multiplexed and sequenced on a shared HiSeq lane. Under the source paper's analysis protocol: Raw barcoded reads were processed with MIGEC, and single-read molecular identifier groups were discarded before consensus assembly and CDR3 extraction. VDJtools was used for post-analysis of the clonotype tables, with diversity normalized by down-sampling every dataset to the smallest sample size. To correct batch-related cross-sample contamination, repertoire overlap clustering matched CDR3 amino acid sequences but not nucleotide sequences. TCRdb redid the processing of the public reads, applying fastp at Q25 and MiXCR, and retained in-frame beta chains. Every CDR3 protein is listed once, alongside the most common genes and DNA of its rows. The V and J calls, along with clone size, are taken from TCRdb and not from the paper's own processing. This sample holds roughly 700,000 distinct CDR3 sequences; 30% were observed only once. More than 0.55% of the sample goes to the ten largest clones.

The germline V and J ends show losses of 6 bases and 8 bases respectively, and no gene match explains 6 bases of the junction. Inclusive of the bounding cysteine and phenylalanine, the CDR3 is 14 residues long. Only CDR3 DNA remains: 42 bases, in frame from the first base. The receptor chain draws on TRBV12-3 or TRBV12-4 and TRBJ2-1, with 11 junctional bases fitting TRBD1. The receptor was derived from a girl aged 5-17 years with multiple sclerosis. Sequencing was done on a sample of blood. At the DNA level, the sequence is TGTGCCAGCAGCTGGGACAGGGGGTCAGATGAGCAGTTCTTC. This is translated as CASSWDRGSDEQFF.